Each of the 15 T cell receptor beta chains below was sequenced from the same sample in a study of blood T cell repertoires in COVID-19. Repertoires were generated with immunoSEQ multiplex PCR, while TCRdb's copy carries only in-frame clones and drops some. The sample consists of about 270,000 clones, 85% to 90% of them appearing once. Material for sequencing was PBMCs or T cells enriched from blood (not recorded which). Receptors were obtained from a woman between 25 and 40 years old with acute COVID-19.

The V and J genes are TRBV11-2 and TRBJ2-5; TRBD1 is a possible D gene (6 bases). V lost 5 bases to trimming and J lost 4 bases, with 8 bases between them. The CDR3 covers 12 residues. CDR1 is SGHAT and CDR2 is FQNNGV in the germline V gene. CDR3 region: CASSGGAETQYF. The CDR3 DNA sequence: TGTGCCAGCAGCGGGGGCGCAGAGACCCAGTACTTC.

This clone was observed once. The CDR3 region has the DNA TGTGCCAGCGGCCTGAACCAGAACACCGGGGAGCTGTTTTTT. This gives the protein CASGLNQNTGELFF. The rearrangement links TRBV6-4 to TRBJ2-2, with D unresolved. Trimming removed 8 bases at V and 1 base at J, with 11 bases between. The CDR3 spans 14 residues. CDR1 MRHNA and CDR2 SNTAGT come from the germline V gene.

This chain uses TRBV27 with TRBJ2-3, with D possibly TRBD2 on 6 matching bases. Trimming cost V 7 bases and J 3 bases, with 14 bases left between them. There are 14 residues in the CDR3. Germline loops: CDR1 MNHEY, CDR2 SMNVEV (reference sequence). CDR3 region: CASIIGTSTDTQYF. The CDR3 DNA reads TGTGCCAGCATTATCGGGACTTCTACAGATACGCAGTATTTT.

The gene calls are TRBV28 and TRBJ2-3; no firm D call. Germline V CDR1 and CDR2: MDHEN, SYDVKM. The V end was cut by 4 bases, the J end by 0 bases, with 17 bases between. The CDR3 is 17 amino acids. CDR3 residues: CASSSGWSSTSTDTQYF. The CDR3 coding sequence is TGTGCCAGCAGTTCCGGGTGGAGCTCCACTAGCACAGATACGCAGTATTTT. The whole variable domain, filled in from reference TRBV28 and TRBJ2-3, reads DVKVTQSSRYLVKRTGEKVFLECVQDMDHENMFWYRQDPGLGLRLIYFSYDVKMKEKGDIPEGYSVSREKKERFSLILESASTNQTSMYLCASSSGWSSTSTDTQYFGPGTRLTVL.

The J gene is TRBJ1-2, the V gene TRBV27, with TRBD1 matching over 7 bases. CDR1 is MNHEY, CDR2 SMNVEV, per germline (reference sequence). The V segment lost 5 bases and the J segment 2 bases; nucleotides outside the gene matches: 11. The CDR3 totals 16 residues. CDR3 nucleotide sequence: TGTGCCAGCAGTCCGGACAGAGGACAGGCAAACTATGGCTACACCTTC. Translated: CASSPDRGQANYGYTF.

This sequence joins TRBV18 and TRBJ2-7; 9 nucleotides match TRBD1. Germline V CDR1 and CDR2: KGHSH, LQKENI. V dropped 2 bases and J dropped 5; count of bases not matched to a gene: 13. This CDR3 comprises 17 residues. The CDR3 here is CASSPSEGQGQLNEQYF. CDR3 nucleotides: TGTGCCAGCTCACCATCTGAGGGACAGGGACAATTAAACGAGCAGTACTTC.

V usage is TRBV5-6 and J usage is TRBJ2-2; a possible D gene is TRBD1 (5 bases). This CDR3 has 15 residues. In germline, CDR1 is SGHDT, CDR2 YYEEEE. Deletions cut 4 bases from V and 2 bases from J, with 12 bases between. CDR3 protein: CASSPLDRNTGELFF. The CDR3 DNA sequence: TGTGCCAGCAGCCCCCTCGACAGAAACACCGGGGAGCTGTTTTTT.

This sequence joins TRBV19 and TRBJ1-5; TRBD1 matches at 7 bases. Germline V gene sequence: CDR1 LNHDA, CDR2 SQIVND (reference sequence). The CDR3 sequence is 15 residues long. Trimming cost V 8 bases and J 3 bases; bases outside gene matches: 10. This chain's CDR3 is CASAVGTVINQPQHF. CDR3 coding DNA: TGTGCCAGTGCCGTCGGGACAGTTATCAATCAGCCCCAGCATTTT.

This clone has a single count. V is TRBV27 and J is TRBJ1-5; 11 nucleotides match TRBD1. The germline V gene has CDR1 MNHEY and CDR2 SMNVEV (reference sequence). This CDR3 region has 16 residues. V was pared by 4 bases and J by 4 bases, with 6 bases of the junction left unmatched. The CDR3 coding sequence is TGTGCCAGCAGTTCCGGGACAGGGGGGCCGAATCAGCCCCAGCATTTT. Protein product: CASSSGTGGPNQPQHF.

V and J are TRBV7-3 and TRBJ2-3, with 8 bases matching TRBD1. V lost 3 bases and J lost 6; bases outside the gene matches: 2. The CDR3 totals 13 residues. CDR1 is SGHTA and CDR2 is FQGTGA in the germline V gene. CDR3 residues: CASSFQGADTQYF. Written as DNA, the CDR3 is TGTGCCAGCAGCTTCCAGGGGGCGGATACGCAGTATTTT.

The CDR3 loop is CASSRDRADTQYF. The CDR3, as DNA: TGTGCCAGCAGCCGAGACAGGGCCGATACGCAGTATTTT. The chain joins TRBV7-7 to TRBJ2-3; 7 nucleotides match TRBD1. Losses at the gene ends were 5 bases for V and 6 bases for J; bases not matched to a gene: 5. The CDR3 is 13 residues long. The germline V gene has CDR1 SSHAT and CDR2 FNYEAQ (reference sequence).

The chain carries TRBV19 and TRBJ1-5; TRBD1 is a possible D gene (5 bases). V was trimmed by 1 base and J by 6 bases, leaving 16 bases between them. This CDR3 has 16 amino acids. Germline CDR1 reads LNHDA; CDR2 reads SQIVND (reference sequence). This CDR3 is CASSIGVAGYTQPQHF. CDR3 sequence (DNA): TGTGCCAGTAGTATAGGGGTGGCAGGGTACACTCAGCCCCAGCATTTT.

The rearrangement uses TRBV28 and TRBJ1-2; 11 bases agree with TRBD1. CDR3 size: 15 residues. Germline values: CDR1 MDHEN, CDR2 SYDVKM. Unmatched junction bases numbered 6, after V lost 5 bases and J lost 4 bases. In nucleotides, the CDR3 is TGTGCCAGCAGTCCTGGGACAGGGGGACCCTATGGCTACACCTTC. It codes for CASSPGTGGPYGYTF.

This chain joins TRBV9 and TRBJ1-1, with a tentative D call TRBD1 (5 bases). Trimming took 2 bases from V and 4 from J, leaving 18 bases between them. There are 16 residues in the CDR3. Germline values: CDR1 SGDLS, CDR2 YYNGEE. Here the CDR3 DNA reads TGTGCCAGCAGCGTCGGTCAGGGCATAGGAAGCACTGAAGCTTTCTTT. It codes for CASSVGQGIGSTEAFF. The full variable domain, rest sourced from reference TRBV9 and TRBJ1-1, is DSGVTQTPKHLITATGQRVTLRCSPRSGDLSVYWYQQSLDQGLQFLIQYYNGEERAKGNILERFSAQQFPDLHSELNLSSLELGDSALYFCASSVGQGIGSTEAFFGQGTRLTVV.

The chain uses TRBV27 and TRBJ1-5, with D uncertain. The CDR3 totals 13 residues. Trimming shortened V by 8 bases and J by 5 bases, and 13 bases separated the two germline ends. Germline V lookup: CDR1 MNHEY, CDR2 SMNVEV (reference sequence). This CDR3 is CASGEWWDQPQHF. Written as DNA, the CDR3 is TGTGCCAGCGGAGAATGGTGGGATCAGCCCCAGCATTTT.